This T cell receptor (beta chain) was profiled in a study of T cells in Graves' hyperthyroidism and ophthalmopathy. Regarding the study as a whole: Also found in blood were most expanded thyroid clonotypes above 0.001.

A remark on this clonotype: Its specificity is unknown.

The source material, RNA transcripts, was used to amplify TCR beta CDR3 regions. With the HTBI primer set, the TCR CDR3 went through a first round of RT-PCR. Using its own MiXCR run on the multiplex PCR reads, TCRdb lists one record per CDR3 protein. The sample records about half a million distinct CDR3 sequences, 15% to 20% being singletons. V dropped 0 bases and J dropped 3 bases, with 6 bases sitting between them. Looked up from germline, CDR1 is LNHNV and CDR2 is YYDKDF (reference sequence). The CDR3 consists of 14 residues. The sample comprised blood. The sequence derives from a woman under 40 with Graves' ophthalmopathy. The gene calls are TRBV15 and TRBJ2-1, with D unresolved. As DNA, the CDR3 is TGTGCCACCAGCAGAGATTACATCTACAATGAGCAGTTCTTC. Translation: CATSRDYIYNEQFF.